These 15 T cell receptor beta chains were all obtained from the same sample, sequenced in a study of human T cells and chemical hapten exposure. Time point here: patch test 1, 2 weeks after DPC sensitization. The treatment denotes: therapeutic diphenylcyclopropenone sensitization with weekly scalp DPC. A single record per CDR3 protein comes from TCRdb applying MiXCR to the RACE reads. Among 180,000 or so distinct CDR3 sequences, about 20% were seen once, and the ten largest hold 6.7%. The specimen comprised whole blood, sampled in connection with sensitization to the hapten diphenylcyclopropenone (DPC). Receptors were obtained from a woman aged 45-65 years with alopecia areata. Some clones in this sample may be carry-over from other donors' samples.

This rearrangement joins TRBV15 to TRBJ1-1; 7 positions agree with TRBD1. Germline V CDR1 and CDR2: LNHNV, YYDKDF (reference sequence). The CDR3 totals 15 residues. Trimming took 2 bases from V and 1 from J; bases not matched to a gene: 4. This CDR3 is CATSRTGQANTEAFF. The CDR3, as DNA: TGTGCCACCAGCAGAACCGGACAGGCGAACACTGAAGCTTTCTTT.

J is TRBJ2-7 and V is TRBV20-1; 11 bases fit TRBD2. The J segment lost 5 bases and the V segment lost 3 bases, leaving 9 bases of the junction unmatched. Germline CDR1 reads DFQATT; CDR2 reads SNEGSKA (reference sequence). The CDR3 has 15 residues. CDR3 in DNA: TGCAGTGCTAGTCCCCTAGCGGGAGGTTCCAACGAGCAGTACTTC. It encodes CSASPLAGGSNEQYF.

This clonotype was recorded a few times. The J gene is TRBJ1-5, the V gene TRBV7-8; possible D gene TRBD1, 6 bases. The germline V gene has CDR1 SGHVS and CDR2 FQNEAQ. V was shortened by 1 base and J by 3 bases, with 13 bases between the two germline ends. CDR3 length: 16 residues. The CDR3 sequence is CASSLETGRLNQPQHF. Written as DNA, the CDR3 is TGTGCCAGCAGCTTAGAAACAGGGCGCCTCAATCAGCCCCAGCATTTT. Complete variable domain (other parts from reference TRBV7-8 and TRBJ1-5): GAGVSQSPRYKVAKRGQDVALRCDPISGHVSLFWYQQALGQGPEFLTYFQNEAQLDKSGLPSDRFFAERPEGSVSTLKIQRTQQEDSAVYLCASSLETGRLNQPQHFGDGTRLSIL.

The genes are TRBV20-1 and TRBJ2-1, with 14 nucleotides matching TRBD2. CDR1 and CDR2 from the germline V gene are DFQATT and SNEGSKA (reference sequence). The CDR3 runs 17 residues. The V and J ends lost 5 bases and 1 base, in that order; junction bases with no gene match: 7. CDR3 sequence (DNA): TGCAGTGCTTTCGGACTAGCGGGAGGAGGATCCTACAATGAGCAGTTCTTC. Its protein is CSAFGLAGGGSYNEQFF.

This clonotype came up a few times. The chain combines TRBV12-3 or TRBV12-4 with TRBJ1-5; D is unclear. This CDR3 is 15 amino acids long. Trimming cost V 4 bases and J 4 bases, with 14 bases left between them. The CDR3 loop reads CASSYFEGLNQPQHF. CDR3 nucleotides: TGTGCCAGCAGTTATTTTGAGGGTCTTAATCAGCCCCAGCATTTT.

This chain links TRBV3-1 with TRBJ2-1; D may correspond to TRBD1 or TRBD2 (7 bases each). From germline, CDR1 is LGHDT and CDR2 YNNKEL (reference sequence). V lost 7 bases to trimming and J lost 6 bases, with 25 bases between them. The CDR3 has 17 amino acids. CDR3 DNA: TGTGCCAGCACTCAACAGGGGTCGGGGCTAGCGGCCAATGAGCAGTTCTTC. Amino acids: CASTQQGSGLAANEQFF.

This chain connects TRBV24-1 to TRBJ1-5; D ambiguous. The ends were cut back, 7 bases at V and 4 bases at J, with 16 bases in the middle. Germline CDR1 and CDR2: KGHDR and SFDVKD. The CDR3 consists of 15 residues. The CDR3 sequence is CATRDWAGKNQPQHF. The CDR3 DNA sequence: TGTGCCACCAGGGACTGGGCAGGAAAAAATCAGCCCCAGCATTTT.

The chain couples TRBV29-1 to TRBJ2-5; TRBD1 aligns across 9 bases. This CDR3 has 14 amino acids. In germline, CDR1 is SQVTM, CDR2 ANQGSEA. Trimming cost V 8 bases and J 4 bases; bases outside gene matches: 11. The CDR3 loop reads CSLRAGTGSETQYF. In nucleotides, the CDR3 is TGCAGCCTCCGGGCGGGGACAGGGTCAGAGACCCAGTACTTC.

J is TRBJ2-1 and V is TRBV11-2, with D possibly matching TRBD2 (6 bases). The CDR3 loop spans 16 amino acids. V gave up 3 bases and J gave up 3 bases, with 15 bases separating them. Germline assignment: CDR1 SGHAT and CDR2 FQNNGV. The DNA of the CDR3 is TGTGCCAGCAGCTTCACTGGAGGGCTCCTCTACAATGAGCAGTTCTTC. This sequence encodes CASSFTGGLLYNEQFF.

This clonotype was found a few times. The gene calls are TRBV18 and TRBJ2-3, with 7 bases fitting TRBD2. V lost 4 bases to trimming and J lost 2 bases; unmatched junction nucleotides: 6. Germline V CDR1 and CDR2: KGHSH, LQKENI. This CDR3 contains 15 residues. The CDR3 region is CASSHLADHTDTQYF. The CDR3 nucleotides are TGTGCCAGCTCACACCTAGCGGACCACACAGATACGCAGTATTTT.

The chain employs TRBV3-1 and TRBJ1-1; no reliable D call. This CDR3 spans 15 amino acids. Per the germline V gene, CDR1 is LGHDT and CDR2 is YNNKEL (reference sequence). Trimming cost V 4 bases and J 6 bases, with 18 bases left between them. DNA of the CDR3: TGTGCCAGCAGCCCGCCCTTGGCTTCCCTCCCTGAAGCTTTCTTT. This encodes CASSPPLASLPEAFF.

This clonotype was picked up many times. The J gene is TRBJ2-7, the V gene TRBV11-1; 8 bases agree with TRBD2. This CDR3 comprises 15 residues. The germline gives CDR1 SGHAT, CDR2 FQDESV (reference sequence). The J segment lost 3 bases and the V segment lost 5 bases, leaving 9 bases of the junction unmatched. The CDR3 here is CASSPGLGPDYEQYF. The CDR3 region has the DNA TGTGCCAGCAGCCCGGGACTAGGGCCCGACTACGAGCAGTACTTC.

The chain recombines TRBV20-1 with TRBJ2-7; 9 bases are a match to TRBD2. The CDR3 extends over 15 amino acids. The germline V gene encodes CDR1 DFQATT and CDR2 SNEGSKA (reference sequence). The trim removed 0 bases at V and 1 base at J, leaving 4 bases unmatched. The CDR3 DNA reads TGCAGTGCTAGAGATCCGACTAGCGGATCCTACGAGCAGTACTTC. Its protein product is CSARDPTSGSYEQYF.

Ten or more counts support this clonotype. This chain links TRBV19 with TRBJ1-1; no definite D call. Germline V gives CDR1 LNHDA, CDR2 SQIVND (reference sequence). V gave up 3 bases and J gave up 2 bases, with 7 bases separating them. There are 13 residues in the CDR3. CDR3: CASSISSNTEAFF. The CDR3, as DNA: TGTGCCAGTAGTATCTCAAGCAACACTGAAGCTTTCTTT.

The chain employs TRBV10-3 and TRBJ2-1, with 7 bases aligning to TRBD1. Germline CDR1 ENHRY, CDR2 SYGVKD. V gave up 10 bases and J gave up 0 bases; unmatched junction bases: 9. The CDR3 sequence is 15 residues long. DNA of the CDR3: TGTGCCACCGCTGAGGACAGGAGCTCCTACAATGAGCAGTTCTTC. This translates into CATAEDRSSYNEQFF.